This TCR beta chain was sequenced in a study of T-cell memory formation after mild COVID-19. The CDR3 is 14 amino acids. The germline gives CDR1 SGHTA, CDR2 FQGNSA. V lost 3 bases to trimming and J lost 2 bases, with 10 bases between them. TCRdb re-derived calls from the 5' RACE reads in MiXCR, one entry per CDR3 protein. The table records fewer than 650,000 distinct CDR3 sequences, 20% to 25% of them present only once. This sequence joins TRBV7-2 and TRBJ2-5; D is perhaps TRBD2 (6 bases). The TCR was taken from an adult woman who had mild COVID-19 (a few samples of this study predate the infection). Cell type and time point are not known. Sequenced sample: PBMCs or a T cell subset sorted from them (not recorded which). The CDR3 region is CASSFQEGQETQYF. CDR3 DNA: TGTGCCAGCAGCTTCCAGGAGGGGCAAGAGACCCAGTACTTC.